Sequencing of this T cell receptor beta chain was carried out in a study of T cells in lung cancer brain metastases. The overall study: About 85% of the 20 patients had smoked, with a median of about 38 pack-years.

Trimming stripped 0 bases from V and 7 bases from J, with 16 bases between. CDR1 is SGHTA and CDR2 is FQGNSA in the germline V gene. The CDR3 has 15 amino acids. Paired samples had equal genomic DNA input, ranging 2.24 to 4.92 ug. Method: immunoSEQ multiplex PCR; TCRdb's copy keeps in-frame clones and lacks some. The data hold several thousand clones, with 70% to 90% observed a single time. Either synchronous oligometastatic disease or delayed solitary brain metastasis recurrence led to resection. The sample taken for sequencing was tumor tissue from the primary lung tumor. The V gene is TRBV7-2, the J gene TRBJ2-7; possibly TRBD2 for D (6 bases). The source of this sequence is a woman aged 45-59 years with non-small cell lung cancer. CDR3 sequence (DNA): TGTGCCAGCAGCTTAGCTTGGACTATCGGAGGGGAGCAGTACTTC. Translation: CASSLAWTIGGEQYF.